This T cell receptor (beta chain) derives from a study of T cell responses to AZD1222 COVID-19 vaccine. The V gene end was trimmed by 2 bases and the J gene end by 0 bases; junction bases not matched to a gene: 6. Germline CDR1 SGHRS, CDR2 YFSETQ. The CDR3 has 17 residues. The protocol was immunoSEQ multiplex PCR, while the TCRdb copy is restricted to in-frame clones and leaves out a portion. This table holds 95,000 to 150,000 clones, roughly nine tenths found once. The TCR originated in an adult in good health. The rearrangement links TRBV5-1 to TRBJ1-3; 9 bases fit TRBD1. The source was peripheral blood, collected on day 0 of AZD1222 vaccination. CDR3 DNA: TGCGCCAGCAGCTTATCTGGGACAGGGATCTCTGGAAACACCATATATTTT. Protein sequence: CASSLSGTGISGNTIYF.